Listed below are T cell receptor beta chains from one sample, sequenced in a study of monozygotic twins with inflammatory bowel disease. TCRdb reprocessed the 5' RACE reads; each CDR3 protein has one entry and no DNA is given. The sample data list about 450,000 distinct CDR3 sequences. Material for sequencing was blood. The receptors originated from a human donor with ulcerative colitis or Crohn's disease, or a healthy co-twin of an affected twin (not recorded which). The CDR3 runs from the conserved cysteine through the conserved F or W.

J: TRBJ2-1; V: TRBV5-1; CDR3: CASRGDASYNEQFF
J: TRBJ1-1; V: TRBV5-1; CDR3: CASGTGQNTEAFF
J: TRBJ2-1; V: TRBV7-2; CDR3: CASSFSSSYNEQFF
J: TRBJ1-5; V: TRBV4-2; CDR3: CASSQGKGGIQPQHF
J: TRBJ2-6; V: TRBV12-3/TRBV12-4; CDR3: CASSLANSGANVLTF
J: TRBJ2-3; V: TRBV12-3/TRBV12-4; CDR3: CASSTNTGENTQYF
J: TRBJ2-3; V: TRBV5-1; CDR3: CASSVGLAGKDTQYF
J: TRBJ1-3; V: TRBV6-1; CDR3: CASSRTVSGNTIYF
J: TRBJ1-2; V: TRBV15; CDR3: CATSGTGAGLYGYTF
J: TRBJ1-5; V: TRBV24-1; CDR3: CATSEAASPQPQHF
J: TRBJ2-2; V: TRBV18; CDR3: CASSPVSRATGELFF
J: TRBJ1-4; V: TRBV5-1; CDR3: CASSGDRGGDQEKLFF
J: TRBJ2-3; V: TRBV20-1; CDR3: CSAQLNTDTQYF
J: TRBJ1-1; V: TRBV9; CDR3: CASSVDQLENTEAFF
J: TRBJ2-1; V: TRBV7-2; CDR3: CASSFFNRGVNEQFF
J: TRBJ1-4; V: TRBV5-6; CDR3: CASSLWGGGPNEKLFF
J: TRBJ2-1; V: TRBV19; CDR3: CASSIQQRNEQFF
J: TRBJ2-1; V: TRBV20-1; CDR3: CSANLRETEQFF
J: TRBJ2-6; V: TRBV6-2/TRBV6-3; CDR3: CATNALGTSGANVLTF
J: TRBJ2-7; V: TRBV20-1; CDR3: CSAPLAGGSTQVYEQYF
J: TRBJ2-3; V: TRBV6-4; CDR3: CASSDQAADTQYF
J: TRBJ1-5; V: TRBV20-1; CDR3: CSASDGHQPQHF
J: TRBJ2-3; V: TRBV7-3; CDR3: CASSSTGADTQYF
J: TRBJ1-2; V: TRBV27; CDR3: CASSFSSASYGYTF
J: TRBJ1-4; V: TRBV10-3; CDR3: CATREGATNEKLFF
J: TRBJ1-6; V: TRBV18; CDR3: CASSLRTGDSPLHF
J: TRBJ1-2; V: TRBV30; CDR3: CALDSGTGHYGYTF
J: TRBJ2-3; V: TRBV15; CDR3: CATSSRRTQLTDTQYF
J: TRBJ2-1; V: TRBV6-5; CDR3: CASSYQTSGRINEQFF
J: TRBJ1-2; V: TRBV7-9; CDR3: CASSWTGLEGYTF
J: TRBJ2-7; V: TRBV20-1; CDR3: CSARAPVVLHEQYF
J: TRBJ2-7; V: TRBV5-1; CDR3: CASSLNTYYDQYF
J: TRBJ1-1; V: TRBV20-1; CDR3: CSAREEDGGAAEAFF
J: TRBJ2-3; V: TRBV10-3; CDR3: CAISVRGGFTDTQYF
J: TRBJ1-1; V: TRBV7-9; CDR3: CASSLRTGGPEAFF